The present TCR beta chain was sequenced within a study of PD-L1 blockade in urothelial cancer. In the study overall: About 90% of the roughly 30 patients were men who had bladder-origin urothelial cancer. Counts from blood samples showed a median of around 150,000 T cells. Blood was subjected to analysis at 3 weeks (second dose) and 6 weeks following treatment start.

Time point reported: peripheral blood 6 weeks after treatment start. The CDR3 contains 15 residues. J gave up 7 bases and V 6 bases, and 12 bases lay outside the gene matches. CDR1 and CDR2 from the germline V gene are KGHSH and LQKENI. Sequencing was performed with immunoSEQ multiplex PCR; in TCRdb, only in-frame clones are kept and a portion is missing. The data show about 50,000 clones, 65% to 85% seen once. The sequence derives from a man between 65 and 85 years old with urothelial cancer. J is TRBJ2-1 and V is TRBV18, with 7 bases fitting TRBD2. The sample consisted of PBMCs, taken around atezolizumab (anti-PD-L1) treatment. CDR3 coding DNA: TGTGCCAGCTCCCCGGGCGGGGGAGAGGTGAATGAGCAGTTCTTC. Protein sequence: CASSPGGGEVNEQFF.